The 23 T cell receptor beta chains listed next were all sequenced from one sample in a study of Ad26.COV2.S vaccination and SARS-CoV-2 variants. The treatment denotes: roughly 19 received Ad26.COV2.S at low or high dose, single or two shots; 5 received placebo; per-sample allocation not given. Collection of samples fell on day 63 after the first vaccine or placebo injection. Generated by immunoSEQ multiplex PCR, the TCRdb table keeps only in-frame clones and is missing some. Found here are about 350,000 clones, roughly 90% of them singletons; the top ten hold over 8.5%. The sample in question was peripheral blood, obtained in a trial of Ad26.COV2.S vaccine versus placebo. Receptors were obtained from a person aged 18-60 years who received the Ad26.COV2.S COVID-19 vaccine or a placebo.

The rearrangement joins TRBV24-1 to TRBJ2-1; D is possibly TRBD2 (7 bases). The germline V and J ends were trimmed by 1 base and 1 base, with 13 bases remaining between them. This CDR3 has 17 amino acids. CDR1 is KGHDR, CDR2 SFDVKD, per germline. The CDR3 here is CATSDFGRGQSYNEQFF. In DNA form, the CDR3 reads TGTGCCACCAGTGATTTTGGGAGGGGACAATCCTACAATGAGCAGTTCTTC.

The chain is built from TRBV27 and TRBJ2-1; 12 positions agree with TRBD2. V was pared by 5 bases and J by 6 bases, with 5 bases of the junction left unmatched. Germline V gene lookup returns CDR1 MNHEY and CDR2 SMNVEV (reference sequence). This CDR3 is 15 amino acids long. The CDR3 here is CASSPRLAGANEQFF. As DNA, the CDR3 is TGTGCCAGCAGTCCCCGACTAGCGGGGGCCAATGAGCAGTTCTTC.

The V gene is TRBV13, the J gene TRBJ1-2; D is undetermined. This CDR3 is built from 12 residues. The ends were cut back, 0 bases at V and 7 bases at J, with 6 bases in the middle. CDR1 and CDR2 (germline): PRHDT, FYEKMQ (reference sequence). The CDR3 loop reads CASSLGGRGYTF. Written as DNA, the CDR3 is TGTGCCAGCAGCTTAGGAGGTCGTGGCTACACCTTC.

This rearrangement joins TRBV18 to TRBJ2-7; TRBD2 agrees at 15 bases. J was trimmed by 1 base and V by 3 bases; bases with no gene match: 4. The CDR3 is made up of 17 amino acids. Germline assignment: CDR1 KGHSH and CDR2 LQKENI. The CDR3 spells CASSPGLAGGGSYEQYF. CDR3 DNA: TGTGCCAGCTCACCTGGACTAGCGGGAGGGGGTTCCTACGAGCAGTACTTC. Full variable domain (rest looked up from reference TRBV18 and TRBJ2-7): NAGVMQNPRHLVRRRGQEARLRCSPMKGHSHVYWYRQLPEEGLKFMVYLQKENIIDESGMPKERFSAEFPKEGPSILRIQQVVRGDSAAYFCASSPGLAGGGSYEQYFGPGTRLTVT.

This chain links TRBV6-5 with TRBJ1-2, with 7 positions matching TRBD1. This CDR3 region has 12 residues. CDR1 is MNHEY and CDR2 is SVGAGI in the germline V gene. V was clipped by 8 bases and J by 8 bases; unmatched bases: 8. The CDR3: CASFDRVGGYTF. Here the CDR3 DNA reads TGTGCCAGCTTCGACAGGGTCGGGGGCTACACCTTC.

This chain links TRBV9 with TRBJ2-1, with TRBD1 matching over 8 bases. CDR1 and CDR2 (germline): SGDLS, YYNGEE. With 4 bases clipped from V and 4 bases from J, the junction kept 10 bases outside the gene matches. The CDR3 extends over 16 amino acids. The DNA for the CDR3 is TGTGCCAGCAGCCCGCAGGGGGCGGGAACGTACAATGAGCAGTTCTTC. Translated: CASSPQGAGTYNEQFF.

J is TRBJ2-7 and V is TRBV13; TRBD2 matches at 12 bases. Germline CDR1 reads PRHDT; CDR2 reads FYEKMQ (reference sequence). The length of the CDR3 is 16 residues. V lost 4 bases, J lost 3 bases, and 7 bases stayed unmatched. The CDR3 region is CASSSAASGRVYEQYF. The CDR3 DNA reads as TGTGCCAGCAGCTCCGCGGCTAGCGGGAGGGTCTACGAGCAGTACTTC.

CDR3: CASSSPQYGYTF. Written as DNA, the CDR3 is TGTGCCAGCAGCTCGCCACAGTATGGCTACACCTTC. This chain connects TRBV2 to TRBJ1-2; no clear D. Germline V gene data show CDR1 as SNHLY and CDR2 as FYNNEI. The CDR3 length is 12 residues. Trimming took off 6 bases at V and 5 bases at J, with 10 bases between the two ends.

This chain's CDR3 is CASSQAHRISGPQETQYF. The CDR3 region has the DNA TGCGCCAGCAGCCAAGCTCACCGGATTAGCGGGCCTCAAGAGACCCAGTACTTC. The J gene is TRBJ2-5, the V gene TRBV4-3; 7 bases align to TRBD2. This CDR3 has 18 residues. The germline V gene has CDR1 LGHNA and CDR2 YSLEER. V lost 1 base and J lost 2; bases outside the gene matches: 13.

This chain uses TRBV4-3 with TRBJ2-1; the match to TRBD2 covers 9 bases. Germline V gives CDR1 LGHNA, CDR2 YSLEER. This CDR3 spans 15 amino acids. Germline trimming cut 1 base from V and 9 bases from J; bases unmatched to any gene: 7. The CDR3 bases are TGCGCCAGCAGCCAAGGGGGTAGCGGGAGAACTGAGCAGTTCTTC. The encoded protein is CASSQGGSGRTEQFF.

This chain links TRBV7-2 with TRBJ2-7, with D possibly being TRBD1 (6 bases). The CDR3 consists of 15 residues. The V end was cut by 5 bases, the J end by 2 bases, with 16 bases between. Germline CDR1 SGHTA, CDR2 FQGNSA. The CDR3 loop is CASSTTQGTTYEQYF. The CDR3 region has the DNA TGTGCCAGCAGCACAACACAGGGAACGACCTACGAGCAGTACTTC.

This clone has only one observation. The rearrangement joins TRBV6-2 or TRBV6-3 to TRBJ1-6; D is unclear. The V gene lost 2 bases and the J gene lost 7 bases, with 9 bases spanning the gap. The CDR3 has 14 residues. Germline CDR1 and CDR2: MNHEY and SVGEGT. CDR3 bases: TGTGCCAGCAGTTACAGCGTGGGAAATTCACCCCTCCACTTT. Translated: CASSYSVGNSPLHF.

The rearrangement links TRBV12-3 or TRBV12-4 to TRBJ1-1, with D unresolved. This CDR3 is 13 amino acids long. Trimming took off 10 bases at V and 1 base at J, with 13 bases between the two ends. The CDR3 here is CATTALTNTEAFF. In DNA form, the CDR3 reads TGTGCCACCACCGCACTCACGAACACTGAAGCTTTCTTT.

The genes are TRBV10-3 and TRBJ2-5, with TRBD2 identical over 7 bases. The ends lost 3 bases at V and 2 bases at J; junction bases unmatched: 9. Looked up from germline, CDR1 is ENHRY and CDR2 is SYGVKD. This CDR3 has 16 residues. CDR3 in amino acids: CAISDSGTDNQETQYF. CDR3 DNA: TGTGCCATCAGTGACAGCGGGACCGATAATCAAGAGACCCAGTACTTC.

This clone came up once. The chain joins TRBV7-4 to TRBJ2-7; TRBD2 aligns across 8 bases. The CDR3 has 18 residues. The trim removed 0 bases at V and 5 bases at J, leaving 15 bases unmatched. The germline V gene encodes CDR1 SGHVT and CDR2 SQSDAQ. CDR3 in amino acids: CASSLAPAPSGRNDEQYF. The CDR3 bases are TGTGCCAGCAGCTTAGCACCAGCCCCAAGCGGGAGAAACGACGAGCAGTACTTC.

This clone is a singleton in its sample. The chain carries TRBV6-5 and TRBJ1-1; D not certain. V was shortened by 5 bases and J by 4 bases, with 5 bases between the two germline ends. Per germline, CDR1 MNHEY and CDR2 SVGAGI. The CDR3 extends over 11 amino acids. In DNA form, the CDR3 reads TGTGCCAGCAGTAGGGTCACTGAAGCTTTCTTT. Translated, it gives CASSRVTEAFF.

This sequence joins TRBV28 and TRBJ1-2, with TRBD1 matching 10 bases. CDR1 is MDHEN, CDR2 SYDVKM, per germline. The V gene end was trimmed by 5 bases and the J gene end by 4 bases; junction bases not matched to a gene: 4. The CDR3 sequence is 14 residues long. DNA of the CDR3: TGTGCCAGCAGTAGGACAGGGGGATTCTATGGCTACACCTTC. Protein: CASSRTGGFYGYTF.

V and J are TRBV28 and TRBJ1-5, with D unclear. The CDR3 is 11 amino acids. Germline loops: CDR1 MDHEN, CDR2 SYDVKM. V shed 3 bases and J shed 9 bases, with 6 bases lying between them. The CDR3 is CASSFRWPQHF. The CDR3 nucleotides are TGTGCCAGCAGTTTCCGCTGGCCCCAGCATTTT.

J is TRBJ2-7 and V is TRBV4-2, with D tentatively TRBD1 or TRBD2 (6 bases each). Deletions cut 2 bases from V and 7 bases from J, with 24 bases between. This CDR3 has 17 residues. Germline V gene sequence: CDR1 LGHNA, CDR2 YNFKEQ. The DNA of the CDR3 is TGTGCCAGCAGCCAACCGCCCAATGATCTTGGAGGGGGGGAGCAGTACTTC. Translating it yields CASSQPPNDLGGGEQYF.

This clone was observed a single time. This chain connects TRBV7-2 to TRBJ1-3; D not resolved. CDR1 is SGHTA and CDR2 is FQGNSA in the germline V gene. This CDR3 region has 15 residues. Trimming removed 1 base at V and 1 base at J, with 8 bases between. CDR3 in amino acids: CASSLDGVSGNTIYF. The CDR3 bases are TGTGCCAGCAGCTTAGATGGGGTTTCTGGAAACACCATATATTTT.

The chain couples TRBV9 to TRBJ1-3; D possibly corresponds to TRBD1 (5 bases). V was cut by 4 bases and J by 2 bases, with 13 bases left in between. The CDR3 loop spans 15 amino acids. Per the germline V gene, CDR1 is SGDLS and CDR2 is YYNGEE. The CDR3 here is CASSPGRGAGNTIYF. Here the CDR3 DNA reads TGTGCCAGCAGCCCGGGGCGAGGGGCTGGAAACACCATATATTTT. Drawing the rest from reference TRBV9 and TRBJ1-3, the complete variable domain is DSGVTQTPKHLITATGQRVTLRCSPRSGDLSVYWYQQSLDQGLQFLIQYYNGEERAKGNILERFSAQQFPDLHSELNLSSLELGDSALYFCASSPGRGAGNTIYFGEGSWLTVV.

This chain uses TRBV28 with TRBJ1-1; D unresolved. The CDR3 is made up of 12 amino acids. Trimming shortened V by 7 bases and J by 7 bases, and 13 bases separated the two germline ends. The germline V gene has CDR1 MDHEN and CDR2 SYDVKM. The CDR3 DNA sequence: TGTGCCAGCACCACTAGCAAGGGTGAAGCTTTCTTT. Translation: CASTTSKGEAFF.

The chain couples TRBV19 to TRBJ2-1, with a weak D call TRBD2 (5 bases). Germline-derived CDR1 and CDR2 are LNHDA and SQIVND (reference sequence). The CDR3 is 16 residues long. The V gene lost 6 bases and the J gene lost 0 bases, with 15 bases spanning the gap. The CDR3 DNA sequence: TGTGCCAGTAGCGGACTCGCCGAAAGCTCCTACAATGAGCAGTTCTTC. Protein product: CASSGLAESSYNEQFF.